This T cell receptor beta chain derives from a study of blood T cell repertoires in COVID-19. Study-wide background: Italy, Spain and the United States were the sources of the convalescent and acute COVID-19 samples. T cells, B-cell-depleted T cells, or PBMCs supplied cDNA or gDNA.

Authors' analysis steps: Reference gene primer amplification gave nucleated cell count estimates. The assay was immunoSEQ multiplex PCR, and TCRdb's table has in-frame clones only and misses some. Clone size and V and J calls were adopted from that table, with D and trimming inferred from the DNA. The sample shows hundreds of thousands of clones, approximately 83% of them seen only once. This CDR3 spans 16 amino acids. V was pared by 2 bases and J by 5 bases, with 7 bases of the junction left unmatched. The germline gives CDR1 LNHNV, CDR2 YYDKDF (reference sequence). The sequencing input was peripheral blood. The receptor was derived from a woman in her thirties who had recovered from COVID-19. V usage is TRBV15 and J usage is TRBJ2-2; TRBD2 matches 8 bases. The CDR3 DNA reads TGTGCCACCAGCAGACTCGCGGGAGGAGGTACCGGGGAGCTGTTTTTT. Its protein product is CATSRLAGGGTGELFF.